Below are 3 T cell receptor beta chains sequenced from a single sample in a study of Graves' ophthalmopathy and Graves' hyperthyroidism. RNA served as the template for amplifying TCR beta CDR3 regions. RT-PCR was first run with HTBI primers, then multiplex PCR in a second round. MiXCR, run by TCRdb on the multiplex PCR reads, gives a single entry per CDR3 protein. The sample records 150,000 to 200,000 distinct CDR3 sequences, 30% to 45% being singletons. Input material: peripheral blood. All receptors derive from a man aged 25 to 45 with Graves' ophthalmopathy.

This clonotype was seen a handful of times. J is TRBJ2-5 and V is TRBV28; the D is unclear. The germline CDR1 and CDR2 sequences are MDHEN and SYDVKM. V lost 10 bases and J 4 bases, leaving 10 bases between the germline ends. This CDR3 spans 11 amino acids. The chain's CDR3 is CATRLRETQYF. CDR3 nucleotides: TGTGCCACCCGTCTCAGAGAGACCCAGTACTTC.

This clonotype has a count of ten or more. The rearrangement uses TRBV20-1 and TRBJ2-6, with D perhaps matching TRBD1 or TRBD2 (6 bases each). This CDR3 contains 14 residues. V was pared by 4 bases and J by 4 bases, with 11 bases between. Germline-derived CDR1 and CDR2 are DFQATT and SNEGSKA (reference sequence). The chain's CDR3 is CSAKGGPGANVLTF. The CDR3 nucleotides read TGCAGTGCTAAAGGGGGGCCCGGGGCCAACGTCCTGACTTTC.

The J gene is TRBJ1-2, the V gene TRBV20-1; D is ambiguous. This CDR3 has 13 amino acids. The germline gives CDR1 DFQATT, CDR2 SNEGSKA (reference sequence). Trimming removed 5 bases from V and 4 bases from J, with 14 bases in between. The CDR3 reads CSADSRGAYGYTF. In nucleotides, the CDR3 is TGCAGTGCTGACTCCCGGGGAGCCTATGGCTACACCTTC.